This passage covers 29 T cell receptor beta chains from one sample sequenced in a study of cytomegalovirus exposure and HLA in healthy donors. The PCR employed 60 Vbeta primers together with 13 Jbeta primers. The assay was immunoSEQ multiplex PCR, and TCRdb's table has in-frame clones only and misses some. The sample carries about 110,000 clones, 65% to 85% recorded once. Sequencing was carried out using PBMCs. These receptor sequences come from a woman between 18 and 29 years old in good health and CMV-seronegative.

The chain links TRBV2 to TRBJ2-4, with a tentative D call TRBD2 (5 bases). Germline loops: CDR1 SNHLY, CDR2 FYNNEI. The CDR3 consists of 13 residues. V was cut by 6 bases and J by 8 bases, with 14 bases left in between. DNA of the CDR3: TGTGCCAGCAGAACGGAACCGGAGGACATTCAGTACTTC. Its translation: CASRTEPEDIQYF.

In its sample, this clone was seen a few times. The chain recombines TRBV7-9 with TRBJ1-5, with 8 bases identical to TRBD1. The CDR3 runs 16 residues. Germline loops: CDR1 SEHNR, CDR2 FQNEAQ (reference sequence). Unmatched junction bases numbered 7, after V lost 1 base and J lost 5 bases. The CDR3 DNA reads TGTGCCAGCAGCTTAGTTATGCCGGGACAGGATCAGCCCCAGCATTTT. It codes for CASSLVMPGQDQPQHF.

This clone was picked up a small number of times. The V and J genes are TRBV2 and TRBJ2-6; possible D gene TRBD1, 6 bases. CDR1 SNHLY and CDR2 FYNNEI come from the germline V gene. Trimming shortened V by 8 bases and J by 1 base, and 6 bases separated the two germline ends. The CDR3 consists of 13 residues. CDR3 residues: CASGTSGANVLTF. The CDR3 DNA reads TGTGCCAGCGGGACATCTGGGGCCAACGTCCTGACTTTC.

In DNA form, the CDR3 reads TGTGCCAGCAGCTTAAGTACTAGCGGGAGTGGGACAGATACGCAGTATTTT. Its translation is CASSLSTSGSGTDTQYF. This chain links TRBV7-9 with TRBJ2-3, with TRBD2 identical over 11 bases. Germline-derived CDR1 and CDR2 are SEHNR and FQNEAQ (reference sequence). V lost 2 bases, J lost 3 bases, and 7 bases stayed unmatched. The CDR3 extends over 17 amino acids.

The J gene is TRBJ2-1, the V gene TRBV9, with D perhaps matching TRBD1 (6 bases). The CDR3 covers 15 residues. The germline V gene has CDR1 SGDLS and CDR2 YYNGEE. The V end was cut by 3 bases, the J end by 3 bases, with 13 bases between. The CDR3 DNA reads as TGTGCCAGCAGCGGACGACAGGCTCTCTACAATGAGCAGTTCTTC. Its protein is CASSGRQALYNEQFF.

The rearrangement links TRBV7-9 to TRBJ1-1; D gene uncertain. Germline loops: CDR1 SEHNR, CDR2 FQNEAQ (reference sequence). The CDR3 contains 14 residues. Between the trimmed V and J ends, which lost 5 bases and 4 bases, there was a span of 14 bases. The DNA for the CDR3 is TGTGCCAGCAGCCATTCTGTGAGGTCCACTGAAGCTTTCTTT. Protein: CASSHSVRSTEAFF.

This rearrangement joins TRBV5-1 to TRBJ1-4; D is possibly TRBD1 (6 bases). Germline lookup yields CDR1 SGHRS and CDR2 YFSETQ. Trimming left V 5 bases short and J 8 bases short, with 16 bases between. This CDR3 spans 14 amino acids. This CDR3 reads CASRGTSLGEKLFF. Written as DNA, the CDR3 is TGCGCCAGCAGGGGGACATCCCTCGGGGAAAAACTGTTTTTT. The whole variable domain, remainder taken from reference TRBV5-1 and TRBJ1-4, is KAGVTQTPRYLIKTRGQQVTLSCSPISGHRSVSWYQQTPGQGLQFLFEYFSETQRNKGNFPGRFSGRQFSNSRSEMNVSTLELGDSALYLCASRGTSLGEKLFFGSGTQLSVL.

V and J are TRBV2 and TRBJ2-5, with D perhaps matching TRBD2 (5 bases). CDR3 length equals 12 residues. Germline V gene lookup returns CDR1 SNHLY and CDR2 FYNNEI. The V end lost 8 bases, the J end lost 5 bases, and 12 bases lay between the germline ends. The DNA for the CDR3 is TGTGCCAGCGTTCGGGAATCGGAGACCCAGTACTTC. It codes for CASVRESETQYF. Full variable domain (remainder filled in from reference TRBV2 and TRBJ2-5): EPEVTQTPSHQVTQMGQEVILRCVPISNHLYFYWYRQILGQKVEFLVSFYNNEISEKSEIFDDQFSVERPDGSNFTLKIRSTKLEDSAMYFCASVRESETQYFGPGTRLLVL.

The chain recombines TRBV27 with TRBJ2-5; 8 positions agree with TRBD1. This CDR3 contains 13 residues. In germline, CDR1 is MNHEY, CDR2 SMNVEV (reference sequence). Losses at the gene ends were 7 bases for V and 5 bases for J; bases not matched to a gene: 6. CDR3 protein: CASTPGGSETQYF. In DNA, the CDR3 is TGTGCCAGCACCCCAGGGGGCAGTGAGACCCAGTACTTC.

The chain employs TRBV29-1 and TRBJ2-2; possibly TRBD1 for D (5 bases). Germline CDR1 and CDR2: SQVTM and ANQGSEA. This CDR3 contains 14 residues. Trimming stripped 4 bases from V and 0 bases from J, with 9 bases between. CDR3 sequence reads: CSVGQIANTGELFF. The DNA for the CDR3 is TGCAGCGTTGGACAGATCGCGAACACCGGGGAGCTGTTTTTT.

The rearrangement uses TRBV29-1 and TRBJ1-2; D might be TRBD1 (6 bases). V was cut by 7 bases and J by 6 bases, with 15 bases left in between. Germline V gene data show CDR1 as SQVTM and CDR2 as ANQGSEA. The CDR3 is 12 amino acids. For the CDR3, the DNA is TGCAGCGAATACAGGGCTATGGATGGCTACACCTTC. Its protein is CSEYRAMDGYTF. Looking up the rest from reference TRBV29-1 and TRBJ1-2 gives the full variable domain: SAVISQKPSRDICQRGTSLTIQCQVDSQVTMMFWYRQQPGQSLTLIATANQGSEATYESGFVIDKFPISRPNLTFSTLTVSNMSPEDSSIYLCSEYRAMDGYTFGSGTRLTVV.

The chain recombines TRBV7-9 with TRBJ2-1; 9 nucleotides align to TRBD2. This CDR3 has 19 residues. Losses at the gene ends were 5 bases for V and 2 bases for J; bases not matched to a gene: 16. The germline V gene has CDR1 SEHNR and CDR2 FQNEAQ (reference sequence). The DNA for the CDR3 is TGTGCCAGCAGCAAATGGGCTTCTAGCGGGACCCTTACCTACAATGAGCAGTTCTTC. It encodes CASSKWASSGTLTYNEQFF.

V gene TRBV7-6 combines with J gene TRBJ1-1; D perhaps matches TRBD1 (5 bases). Between the trimmed V and J ends, which lost 2 bases and 4 bases, there was a span of 11 bases. The germline gives CDR1 SGHVS, CDR2 FNYEAQ. CDR3 size: 14 residues. CDR3 sequence (DNA): TGTGCCAGCAGCTTACAGGGTTGGGGCACTGAAGCTTTCTTT. It specifies CASSLQGWGTEAFF.

The chain has TRBV5-1 and TRBJ2-5; unclear D gene. V lost 0 bases and J 5 bases, leaving 8 bases between the germline ends. This CDR3 has 13 residues. Germline-derived CDR1 and CDR2 are SGHRS and YFSETQ. CDR3 coding DNA: TGCGCCAGCAGCTTGGAGCTTGTCGAGACCCAGTACTTC. Translated, it gives CASSLELVETQYF.

The chain couples TRBV5-6 to TRBJ2-5; possibly TRBD2 for D (6 bases). Germline CDR1 reads SGHDT; CDR2 reads YYEEEE. The V and J ends lost 4 bases and 2 bases respectively, with 12 bases between them. The CDR3 sequence is 14 residues long. CDR3 nucleotides: TGTGCCAGCAGCCTTCGGGGGTATCAAGAGACCCAGTACTTC. Protein: CASSLRGYQETQYF. Complete variable domain (other parts from reference TRBV5-6 and TRBJ2-5): DAGVTQSPTHLIKTRGQQVTLRCSPKSGHDTVSWYQQALGQGPQFIFQYYEEEERQRGNFPDRFSGHQFPNYSSELNVNALLLGDSALYLCASSLRGYQETQYFGPGTRLLVL.

The chain is built from TRBV7-9 and TRBJ1-1; 8 nucleotides line up with TRBD1. The germline gives CDR1 SEHNR, CDR2 FQNEAQ (reference sequence). The CDR3 has 14 amino acids. V was clipped by 4 bases and J by 1 base; unmatched bases: 2. The CDR3 DNA follows: TGTGCCAGCAGCTCAGGGGGCCGGAACACTGAAGCTTTCTTT. This sequence encodes CASSSGGRNTEAFF. Drawing the rest from reference TRBV7-9 and TRBJ1-1, the complete variable domain is DTGVSQNPRHKITKRGQNVTFRCDPISEHNRLYWYRQTLGQGPEFLTYFQNEAQLEKSRLLSDRFSAERPKGSFSTLEIQRTEQGDSAMYLCASSSGGRNTEAFFGQGTRLTVV.

The genes are TRBV10-2 and TRBJ2-1; TRBD2 matches 8 bases. V shed 2 bases and J 9 bases; nucleotides not matched to a gene: 3. Germline CDR1 reads WSHSY; CDR2 reads SAAADI. This CDR3 contains 13 residues. Here the CDR3 reads CASSEPGGGEQFF. Here the CDR3 DNA reads TGCGCCAGCAGTGAGCCCGGGGGGGGTGAGCAGTTCTTC.

J is TRBJ1-4 and V is TRBV28; tentatively, D is TRBD1 (6 bases). V shed 4 bases and J shed 0 bases, with 24 bases lying between them. This CDR3 spans 20 amino acids. CDR1 and CDR2 from the germline V gene are MDHEN and SYDVKM. In DNA form, the CDR3 reads TGTGCCAGCAGTTCAATACAGGGAGCCTTTTTTGTTACAACTAATGAAAAACTGTTTTTT. It yields the protein CASSSIQGAFFVTTNEKLFF.

The chain carries TRBV4-2 and TRBJ2-1; D unresolved. CDR1 and CDR2 from the germline V gene are LGHNA and YNFKEQ. V lost 0 bases and J 7 bases, leaving 7 bases between the germline ends. This CDR3 spans 13 amino acids. The chain's CDR3 is CASSQDFRNEQFF. The CDR3 nucleotides are TGTGCCAGCAGCCAAGATTTTCGGAATGAGCAGTTCTTC.

Concerning this clone: This same CDR3 is encoded by further DNA sequences in the sample. The rearrangement joins TRBV5-1 to TRBJ1-1; perhaps TRBD1 as D (5 bases). This CDR3 has 13 amino acids. CDR1 SGHRS and CDR2 YFSETQ come from the germline V gene. V lost 2 bases and J 1 base, leaving 6 bases between the germline ends. The CDR3 nucleotides are TGCGCCAGCAGCTTCCAGGGGAACACTGAAGCTTTCTTT. Translating it yields CASSFQGNTEAFF.

The chain is built from TRBV28 and TRBJ1-3; D not resolved. CDR3 length equals 13 residues. Between the trimmed V and J ends, which lost 6 bases and 4 bases, there was a span of 10 bases. Looked up from germline, CDR1 is MDHEN and CDR2 is SYDVKM. Written as DNA, the CDR3 is TGTGCCAGCAGACGAGCAGGCGGAAACACCATATATTTT. This translates into CASRRAGGNTIYF.

This clone was seen a handful of times. This chain uses TRBV11-3 with TRBJ1-1; D gene ambiguous. The CDR3 is made up of 13 amino acids. Germline V lookup: CDR1 SGHNT, CDR2 YENEEA. The germline V and J ends were trimmed by 3 bases and 0 bases, with 5 bases remaining between them. The CDR3 nucleotides read TGTGCCAGCAGCTTGACACTGAACACTGAAGCTTTCTTT. The encoded protein is CASSLTLNTEAFF.

This rearrangement joins TRBV19 to TRBJ2-2; perhaps TRBD1 as D (6 bases). Germline V gives CDR1 LNHDA, CDR2 SQIVND (reference sequence). The germline V and J ends were trimmed by 4 bases and 1 base, with 10 bases remaining between them. The CDR3 spans 15 residues. The CDR3 loop reads CASSSTRGNTGELFF. The CDR3, as DNA: TGTGCCAGTAGTAGTACCAGGGGGAACACCGGGGAGCTGTTTTTT.

The chain links TRBV7-9 to TRBJ2-1; 13 nucleotides line up with TRBD2. The germline V gene has CDR1 SEHNR and CDR2 FQNEAQ (reference sequence). Trimming at V came to 1 base and at J to 8 bases, leaving 8 bases not matched to a gene. This CDR3 is 17 amino acids long. This chain's CDR3 is CASSLGLAGGRIDEQFF. For the CDR3, the DNA is TGTGCCAGCAGCTTAGGACTAGCGGGGGGTAGGATAGATGAGCAGTTCTTC.

The sample holds one count of this clone. V usage is TRBV7-9 and J usage is TRBJ2-7, with 7 bases aligning to TRBD2. Germline V gene lookup returns CDR1 SEHNR and CDR2 FQNEAQ (reference sequence). After removal of 5 bases from V and 6 bases from J, the junction contained 10 bases not matched to a gene. The CDR3 has 14 residues. The CDR3 protein is CASSPTGREFEQYF. Written as DNA, the CDR3 is TGTGCCAGCAGCCCTACTGGGCGGGAGTTCGAGCAGTACTTC.

The chain uses TRBV7-2 and TRBJ2-4; 8 nucleotides align to TRBD2. Per germline, CDR1 SGHTA and CDR2 FQGNSA. The CDR3 covers 16 residues. The ends lost 3 bases at V and 0 bases at J; junction bases unmatched: 4. The CDR3 DNA reads as TGTGCCAGCAGCTTTAGCGGGGTTTTAGCCAAAAACATTCAGTACTTC. It specifies CASSFSGVLAKNIQYF.

CDR3 protein: CASSIAYEQYF. Here the CDR3 DNA reads TGTGCCAGCAGCATTGCCTACGAGCAGTACTTC. The gene calls are TRBV2 and TRBJ2-7; D call uncertain. Germline CDR1 SNHLY, CDR2 FYNNEI. The V and J ends lost 6 bases and 2 bases respectively, with 5 bases between them. The CDR3 has 11 amino acids.

This clone was counted a few times. The chain recombines TRBV5-6 with TRBJ2-1; D uncertain. V dropped 0 bases and J dropped 12 bases, with 10 bases sitting between them. CDR3 length: 12 residues. Per germline, CDR1 SGHDT and CDR2 YYEEEE. This chain's CDR3 is CASSLVTGPQFF. The CDR3, as DNA: TGTGCCAGCAGCTTGGTTACGGGTCCGCAGTTCTTC.

The chain carries TRBV7-6 and TRBJ1-2, with 7 bases that match TRBD1. The CDR3 is made up of 15 amino acids. With V trimmed by 4 bases and J by 3 bases, 8 bases remained unmatched. The germline CDR1 and CDR2 sequences are SGHVS and FNYEAQ. CDR3 loop: CASSSRDRSDYGYTF. CDR3 DNA sequence: TGTGCCAGCAGCTCCAGGGACAGAAGTGACTATGGCTACACCTTC.